One TCR beta chain is described in this entry. The source of the sample is a study of blood T cell repertoires in COVID-19. Looking at the study overall: COVID-19 samples, acute and convalescent, were from the United States, Italy and Spain. Sources were T cells, B-cell-depleted T cells, or PBMCs; the material itself was cDNA or gDNA.

Original data processing: Estimated nucleated cell counts came from reference gene primer amplification. The assay was immunoSEQ multiplex PCR, and TCRdb's table has in-frame clones only and misses some. The V and J calls and clone size were taken over from that table, and D and trimming were inferred from the DNA. The table includes about 230,000 clones, approximately 80% detected once. The sequencing sample was made of peripheral blood. This TCR was recovered from a woman between 50 and 59 years old with acute or convalescent COVID-19.

CDR3 in amino acids: CASSLAGGTSPLHF. Written as DNA, the CDR3 is TGTGCCAGCAGCTTAGCAGGGGGAACTTCACCCCTCCACTTT. This chain joins TRBV7-3 and TRBJ1-6; TRBD1 agrees at 7 bases. J was trimmed by 9 bases and V by 2 bases; bases with no gene match: 4. This CDR3 has 14 amino acids. Looked up from germline, CDR1 is SGHTA and CDR2 is FQGTGA.